This passage covers 4 T cell receptor beta chains from one sample sequenced in a study of metastatic and nonmetastatic thyroid tumors. TCRdb re-clonotyped the PCR reads via MiXCR. The table shows under 6,500 clones, with just under 25% occurring only once. Patients were all untreated before their thyroid surgery. Specimen: adjacent normal tissue. These receptors were collected from a female donor with papillary thyroid cancer or a benign thyroid nodule (not recorded which). Some clones in this sample may be carry-over from other donors' samples.

This clone ranks as medium-sized (0.01 to 0.1%). The V and J genes are TRBV4-1 and TRBJ1-1; the D is unclear. The V gene lost 0 bases and the J gene lost 7 bases, with 6 bases spanning the gap. The CDR3 has 12 amino acids. The germline V gene has CDR1 MGHRA and CDR2 YSYEKL. CDR3 region: CASSQEGVEAFF. The CDR3, as DNA: TGCGCCAGCAGCCAAGAGGGTGTTGAAGCTTTCTTT.

The table lists this clone with a few counts. The rearrangement uses TRBV20-1 and TRBJ2-1; 9 bases are shared with TRBD1. Trimming took 4 bases from V and 1 from J; bases not matched to a gene: 8. Germline V gives CDR1 DFQATT, CDR2 SNEGSKA (reference sequence). The CDR3 runs 16 residues. The CDR3 reads CSAKRVGTGSYNEQFF. Here the CDR3 DNA reads TGCAGTGCTAAAAGGGTGGGGACAGGGTCCTACAATGAGCAGTTCTTC.

This clone came up a few times. The chain couples TRBV7-9 to TRBJ2-7; D remains ambiguous. The V gene's germline CDR1 is SEHNR and CDR2 FQNEAQ (reference sequence). This CDR3 comprises 12 residues. The V end was cut by 1 base, the J end by 5 bases, with 6 bases between. The CDR3 sequence: CASSLVLHEQYF. CDR3 nucleotides: TGTGCCAGCAGCTTAGTGCTCCACGAGCAGTACTTC. The whole variable domain, filled in from reference TRBV7-9 and TRBJ2-7, reads DTGVSQNPRHKITKRGQNVTFRCDPISEHNRLYWYRQTLGQGPEFLTYFQNEAQLEKSRLLSDRFSAERPKGSFSTLEIQRTEQGDSAMYLCASSLVLHEQYFGPGTRLTVT.

Ten or more counts support this clone. The CDR3, as DNA: TGTGCCAGCAGACCCGGGACAGGGGGCCCCGGGGGGCGGGGGGCCTACAATGAGCAGTTCTTC. It encodes CASRPGTGGPGGRGAYNEQFF. The gene calls are TRBV6-4 and TRBJ2-1, with 12 positions matching TRBD1. This CDR3 contains 21 residues. V lost 6 bases, J lost 2 bases, and 20 bases stayed unmatched. Germline CDR1 reads MRHNA; CDR2 reads SNTAGT.